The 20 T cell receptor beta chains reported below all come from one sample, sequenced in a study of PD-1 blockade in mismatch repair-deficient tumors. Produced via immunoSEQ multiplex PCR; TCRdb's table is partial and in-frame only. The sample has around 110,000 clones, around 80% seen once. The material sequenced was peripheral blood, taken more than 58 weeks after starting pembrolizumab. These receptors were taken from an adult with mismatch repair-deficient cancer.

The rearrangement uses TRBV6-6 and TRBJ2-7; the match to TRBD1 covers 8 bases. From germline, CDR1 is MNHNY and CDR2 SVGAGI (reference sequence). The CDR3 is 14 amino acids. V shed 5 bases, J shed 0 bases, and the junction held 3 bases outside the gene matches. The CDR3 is CASSLTGASYEQYF. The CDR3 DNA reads TGTGCCAGCAGTCTGACAGGGGCCTCCTACGAGCAGTACTTC.

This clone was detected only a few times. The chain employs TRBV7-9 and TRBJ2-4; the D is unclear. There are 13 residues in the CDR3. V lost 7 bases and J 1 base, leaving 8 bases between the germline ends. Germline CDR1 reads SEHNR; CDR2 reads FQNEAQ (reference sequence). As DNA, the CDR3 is TGTGCCAGCACTAGTGGGGCCAAAAACATTCAGTACTTC. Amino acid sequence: CASTSGAKNIQYF.

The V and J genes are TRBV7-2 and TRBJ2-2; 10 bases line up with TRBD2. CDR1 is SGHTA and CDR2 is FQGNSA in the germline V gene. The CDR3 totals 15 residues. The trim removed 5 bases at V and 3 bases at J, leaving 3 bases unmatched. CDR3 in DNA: TGTGCCAGCAGCCGGACTAGCGGTTACACCGGGGAGCTGTTTTTT. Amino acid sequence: CASSRTSGYTGELFF.

Written as DNA, the CDR3 is TGTGCCAGCAGCTCGAGGACAGGGAAGGGGACAGATACGCAGTATTTT. This gives the protein CASSSRTGKGTDTQYF. V is TRBV7-6 and J is TRBJ2-3; TRBD1 agrees at 8 bases. V trimming: 4 bases; J trimming: 3 bases; junction bases outside the gene matches: 9. The germline gives CDR1 SGHVS, CDR2 FNYEAQ. The CDR3 contains 16 residues.

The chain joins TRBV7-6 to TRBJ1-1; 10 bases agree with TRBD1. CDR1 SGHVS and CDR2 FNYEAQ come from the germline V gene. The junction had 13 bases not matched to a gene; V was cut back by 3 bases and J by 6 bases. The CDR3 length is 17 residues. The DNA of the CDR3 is TGTGCCAGCAGCTTTGGGGCCGTGGGGACAGGGGAACCTGAAGCTTTCTTT. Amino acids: CASSFGAVGTGEPEAFF.

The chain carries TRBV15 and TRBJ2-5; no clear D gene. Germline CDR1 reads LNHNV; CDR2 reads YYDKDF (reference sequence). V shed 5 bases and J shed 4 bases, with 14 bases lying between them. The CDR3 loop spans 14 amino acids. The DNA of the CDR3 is TGTGCCACCAGCCAGAGTGGTGTTGGAGAGACCCAGTACTTC. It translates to CATSQSGVGETQYF.

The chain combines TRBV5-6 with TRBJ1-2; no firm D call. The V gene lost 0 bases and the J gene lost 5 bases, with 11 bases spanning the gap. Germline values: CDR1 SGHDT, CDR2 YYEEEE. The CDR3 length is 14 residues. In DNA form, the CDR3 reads TGTGCCAGCAGCTTGGGAAGGGTTGTTTATGGCTACACCTTC. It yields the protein CASSLGRVVYGYTF.

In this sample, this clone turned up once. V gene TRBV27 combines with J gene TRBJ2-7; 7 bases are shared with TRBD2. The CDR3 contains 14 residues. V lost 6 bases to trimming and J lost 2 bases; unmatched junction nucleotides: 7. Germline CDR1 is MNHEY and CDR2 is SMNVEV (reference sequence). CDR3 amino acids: CASRDLAATYEQYF. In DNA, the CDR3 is TGTGCCAGCAGAGACCTAGCGGCCACCTACGAGCAGTACTTC.

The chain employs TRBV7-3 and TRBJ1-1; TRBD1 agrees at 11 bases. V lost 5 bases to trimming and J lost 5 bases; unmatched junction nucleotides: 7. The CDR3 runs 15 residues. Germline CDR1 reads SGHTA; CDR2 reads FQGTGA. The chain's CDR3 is CASSPGQGADTEAFF. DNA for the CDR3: TGTGCCAGCAGCCCAGGACAGGGGGCAGATACTGAAGCTTTCTTT.

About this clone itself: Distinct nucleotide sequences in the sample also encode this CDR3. CDR3 in DNA: TGTGCCAGCAGCGGGGCTAGCGGCGAGCAGTACTTC. Translation: CASSGASGEQYF. The chain couples TRBV7-3 to TRBJ2-7; 7 bases agree with TRBD2. The germline V gene has CDR1 SGHTA and CDR2 FQGTGA. CDR3 length: 12 amino acids. The V segment lost 5 bases and the J segment 6 bases; nucleotides outside the gene matches: 4.

This CDR3 reads CATEPSGNTEAFF. CDR3 in DNA: TGTGCCACCGAACCGAGTGGGAACACTGAAGCTTTCTTT. V is TRBV25-1 and J is TRBJ1-1, with no clear D. This CDR3 region has 13 residues. CDR1 and CDR2 from the germline V gene are MGHDK and SYGVNS. V was pared by 10 bases and J by 1 base, with 13 bases between.

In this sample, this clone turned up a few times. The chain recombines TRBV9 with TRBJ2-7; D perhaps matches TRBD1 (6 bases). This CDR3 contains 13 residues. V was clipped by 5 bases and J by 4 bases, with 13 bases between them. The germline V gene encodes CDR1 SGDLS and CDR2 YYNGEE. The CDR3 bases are TGTGCCAGCAGTCCGGGACAATGGTACGAGCAGTACTTC. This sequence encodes CASSPGQWYEQYF.

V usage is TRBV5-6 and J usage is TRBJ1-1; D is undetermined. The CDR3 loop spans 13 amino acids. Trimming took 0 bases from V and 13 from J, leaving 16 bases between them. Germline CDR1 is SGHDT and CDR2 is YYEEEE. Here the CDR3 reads CASSLGVFTAGFF. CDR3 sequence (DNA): TGTGCCAGCAGCTTGGGGGTCTTTACGGCGGGTTTCTTT.

CDR3 in DNA: TGTGCCAGCAGCCCCGAGCGGGCTCAGGAGACCCAGTACTTC. Encoded protein: CASSPERAQETQYF. This rearrangement joins TRBV7-2 to TRBJ2-5; D perhaps matches TRBD2 (6 bases). The CDR3 is 14 residues long. Germline CDR1 SGHTA, CDR2 FQGNSA. Trimming removed 5 bases from V and 5 bases from J, with 15 bases in between.

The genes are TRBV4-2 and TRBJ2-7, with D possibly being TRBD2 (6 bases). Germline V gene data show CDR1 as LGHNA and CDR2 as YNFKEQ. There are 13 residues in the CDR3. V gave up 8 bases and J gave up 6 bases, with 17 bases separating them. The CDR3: CASGSGGAGEQYF. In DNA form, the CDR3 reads TGTGCCAGCGGCTCCGGGGGAGCTGGCGAGCAGTACTTC.

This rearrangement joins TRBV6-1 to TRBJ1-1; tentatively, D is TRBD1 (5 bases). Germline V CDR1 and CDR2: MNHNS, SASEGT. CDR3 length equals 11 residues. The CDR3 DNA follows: TGTGCTTCGGGGCCGGGCACTGAAGCTTTCTTT. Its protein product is CASGPGTEAFF.

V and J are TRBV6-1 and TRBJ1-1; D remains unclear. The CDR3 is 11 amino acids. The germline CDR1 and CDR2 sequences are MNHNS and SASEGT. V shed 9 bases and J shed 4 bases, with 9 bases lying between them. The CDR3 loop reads CASAQVTEAFF. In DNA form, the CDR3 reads TGTGCCAGTGCCCAAGTCACTGAAGCTTTCTTT.

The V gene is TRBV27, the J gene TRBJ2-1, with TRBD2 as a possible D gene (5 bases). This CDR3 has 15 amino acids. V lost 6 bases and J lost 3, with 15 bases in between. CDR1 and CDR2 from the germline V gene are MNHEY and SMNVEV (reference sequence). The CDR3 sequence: CASRPGLRHYNEQFF. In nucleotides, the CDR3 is TGTGCCAGCAGACCAGGACTTAGACACTACAATGAGCAGTTCTTC.

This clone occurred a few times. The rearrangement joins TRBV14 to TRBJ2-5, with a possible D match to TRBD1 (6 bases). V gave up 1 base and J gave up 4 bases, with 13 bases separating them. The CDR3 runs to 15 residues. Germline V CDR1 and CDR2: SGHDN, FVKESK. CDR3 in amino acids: CASSQVSGQLETQYF. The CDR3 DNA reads TGTGCCAGCAGCCAAGTCTCCGGACAGTTAGAGACCCAGTACTTC.

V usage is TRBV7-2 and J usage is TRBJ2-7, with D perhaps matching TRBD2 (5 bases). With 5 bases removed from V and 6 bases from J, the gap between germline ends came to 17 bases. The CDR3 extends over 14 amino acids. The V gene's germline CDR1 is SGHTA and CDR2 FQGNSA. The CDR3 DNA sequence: TGTGCCAGCAGCACTGGACTTTCCGCCCTCGAGCAGTACTTC. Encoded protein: CASSTGLSALEQYF.